This T cell receptor (beta chain) was sequenced during a study of PD-L1 blockade in urothelial cancer. Background on the study: About 90% of the roughly 29 patients were men who had bladder-origin urothelial cancer.

CDR1 MDHEN and CDR2 SYDVKM come from the germline V gene. Losses at the gene ends were 7 bases for V and 2 bases for J; bases not matched to a gene: 8. CDR3 length: 15 residues. The sample's time point: pretreatment peripheral blood. Only in-frame clones appear in the TCRdb table, and some are missing; sequencing was by immunoSEQ multiplex PCR. The sample holds about 87,000 clones; roughly 84% are singletons and the top ten take 2% to 2.5%. This receptor was identified in a man in his sixties with urothelial cancer. The source material was PBMCs, sampled around atezolizumab (anti-PD-L1) treatment. The gene calls are TRBV28 and TRBJ1-5; 7 bases line up with TRBD1. CDR3 DNA: TGTGCCAGCACTAAAGCTGGGACAGGCAATCAGCCCCAGCATTTT. It codes for CASTKAGTGNQPQHF.